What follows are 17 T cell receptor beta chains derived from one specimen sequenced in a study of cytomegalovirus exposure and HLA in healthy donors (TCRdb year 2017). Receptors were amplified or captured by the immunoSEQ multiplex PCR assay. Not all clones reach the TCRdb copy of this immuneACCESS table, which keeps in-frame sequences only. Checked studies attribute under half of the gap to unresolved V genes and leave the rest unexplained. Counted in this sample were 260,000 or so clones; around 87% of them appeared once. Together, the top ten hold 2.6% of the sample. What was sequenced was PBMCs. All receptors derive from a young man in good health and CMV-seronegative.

This chain's CDR3 is CASSPQSGGGGDTQYF. As DNA, the CDR3 is TGTGCCAGCAGCCCCCAGAGCGGGGGGGGAGGAGATACGCAGTATTTT. This chain connects TRBV4-2 to TRBJ2-3; TRBD2 agrees at 10 bases. The CDR3 contains 16 residues. CDR1 is LGHNA and CDR2 is YNFKEQ in the germline V gene. Trimming took 4 bases from V and 5 from J; bases not matched to a gene: 9.

In DNA, the CDR3 is TGTGCCAGCCGGACAGGGGACACCGGGGAGCTGTTTTTT. Its translation is CASRTGDTGELFF. The J gene is TRBJ2-2, the V gene TRBV6-1; 9 bases are shared with TRBD1. The CDR3 is made up of 13 amino acids. The germline gives CDR1 MNHNS, CDR2 SASEGT. J gave up 3 bases and V 8 bases, and 1 base lay outside the gene matches.

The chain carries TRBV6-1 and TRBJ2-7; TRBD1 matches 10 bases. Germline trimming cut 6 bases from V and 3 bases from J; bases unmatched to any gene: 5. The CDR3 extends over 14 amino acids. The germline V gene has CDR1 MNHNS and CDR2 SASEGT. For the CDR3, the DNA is TGTGCCAGCAGGACCGGGACAGGGGACTACGAGCAGTACTTC. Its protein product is CASRTGTGDYEQYF.

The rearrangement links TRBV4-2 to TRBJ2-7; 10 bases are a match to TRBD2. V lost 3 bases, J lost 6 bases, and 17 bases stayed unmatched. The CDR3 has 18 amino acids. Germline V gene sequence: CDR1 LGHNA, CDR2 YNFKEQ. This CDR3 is CASSHVGTSETGKGEQYF. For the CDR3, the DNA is TGTGCCAGCAGCCATGTCGGGACTAGCGAGACAGGAAAAGGCGAGCAGTACTTC.

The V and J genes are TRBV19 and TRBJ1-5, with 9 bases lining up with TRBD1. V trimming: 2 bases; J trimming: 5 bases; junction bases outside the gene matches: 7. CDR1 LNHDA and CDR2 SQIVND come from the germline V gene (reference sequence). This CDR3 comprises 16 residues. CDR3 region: CASSIKGQGTDQPQHF. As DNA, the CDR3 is TGTGCCAGTAGTATAAAGGGACAGGGCACTGATCAGCCCCAGCATTTT.

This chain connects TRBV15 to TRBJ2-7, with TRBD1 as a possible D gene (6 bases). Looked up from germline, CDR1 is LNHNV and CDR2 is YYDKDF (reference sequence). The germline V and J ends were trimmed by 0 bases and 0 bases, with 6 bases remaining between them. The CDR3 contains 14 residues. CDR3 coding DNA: TGTGCCACCAGCAGAGAAGGGGGCTCCTACGAGCAGTACTTC. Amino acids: CATSREGGSYEQYF.

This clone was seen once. The CDR3 protein is CASSQELRASSGELFF. CDR3 nucleotide sequence: TGCGCCAGCAGCCAAGAGCTCAGGGCTAGTTCCGGGGAGCTGTTTTTT. The chain is built from TRBV4-3 and TRBJ2-2; D might be TRBD1 (5 bases). V lost 0 bases and J lost 6, with 14 bases in between. This CDR3 has 16 amino acids. The germline CDR1 and CDR2 sequences are LGHNA and YSLEER.

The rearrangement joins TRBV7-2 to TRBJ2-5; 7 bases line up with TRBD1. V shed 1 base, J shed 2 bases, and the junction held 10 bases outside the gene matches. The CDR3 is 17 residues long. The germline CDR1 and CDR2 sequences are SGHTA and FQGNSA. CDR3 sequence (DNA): TGTGCCAGCAGCTTAGGGCTCCGGGACAGAGGACAAGAGACCCAGTACTTC. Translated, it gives CASSLGLRDRGQETQYF.

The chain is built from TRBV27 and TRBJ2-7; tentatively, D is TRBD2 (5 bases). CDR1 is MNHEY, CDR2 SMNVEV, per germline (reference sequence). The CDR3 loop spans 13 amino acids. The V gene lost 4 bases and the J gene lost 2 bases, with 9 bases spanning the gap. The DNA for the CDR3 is TGTGCCAGCAGTTATAGCGCTACCTACGAGCAGTACTTC. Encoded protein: CASSYSATYEQYF.

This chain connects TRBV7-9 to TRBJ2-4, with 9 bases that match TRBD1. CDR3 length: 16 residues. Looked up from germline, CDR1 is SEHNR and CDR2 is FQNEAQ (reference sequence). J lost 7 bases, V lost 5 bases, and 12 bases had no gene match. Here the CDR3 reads CASSLTRDRARNIQYF. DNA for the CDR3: TGTGCCAGCAGCCTCACCCGGGACAGGGCGAGGAACATTCAGTACTTC.

The CDR3 loop is CATSRDRPGGEQFF. The CDR3 coding sequence is TGTGCCACCAGCAGAGATCGCCCGGGGGGTGAGCAGTTCTTC. V and J are TRBV15 and TRBJ2-1, with 7 bases matching TRBD2. The CDR3 is 14 residues long. The V and J ends lost 0 bases and 9 bases, in that order; junction bases with no gene match: 5. In germline, CDR1 is LNHNV, CDR2 YYDKDF (reference sequence).

The CDR3 protein is CASSWTGSSYNEQFF. CDR3 sequence (DNA): TGCGCCAGCAGCTGGACAGGGAGCTCCTACAATGAGCAGTTCTTC. The chain carries TRBV5-1 and TRBJ2-1; TRBD1 agrees at 8 bases. Per the germline V gene, CDR1 is SGHRS and CDR2 is YFSETQ. V gave up 3 bases and J gave up 0 bases; unmatched junction bases: 2. This CDR3 has 15 residues.

The chain's CDR3 is CASSRGGTEAFF. The CDR3 region has the DNA TGTGCCAGCAGCCGAGGGGGCACTGAAGCTTTCTTT. J is TRBJ1-1 and V is TRBV6-5; possible D gene TRBD1, 6 bases. Germline V gene lookup returns CDR1 MNHEY and CDR2 SVGAGI. V lost 6 bases and J lost 4, with 9 bases in between. The CDR3 runs to 12 residues.

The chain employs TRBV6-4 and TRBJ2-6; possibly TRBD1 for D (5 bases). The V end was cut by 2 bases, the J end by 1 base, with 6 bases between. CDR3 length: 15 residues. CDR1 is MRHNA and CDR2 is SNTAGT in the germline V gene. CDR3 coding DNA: TGTGCCAGCAGTGACGCAGGGTCTGGGGCCAACGTCCTGACTTTC. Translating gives CASSDAGSGANVLTF.

CDR3: CASSPRTGRSTDTQYF. In DNA, the CDR3 is TGTGCCAGCAGCCCCCGGACAGGGCGTAGCACAGATACGCAGTATTTT. The chain links TRBV7-9 to TRBJ2-3; 8 positions agree with TRBD1. The germline CDR1 and CDR2 sequences are SEHNR and FQNEAQ (reference sequence). J was trimmed by 0 bases and V by 5 bases; bases with no gene match: 7. This CDR3 has 16 residues.

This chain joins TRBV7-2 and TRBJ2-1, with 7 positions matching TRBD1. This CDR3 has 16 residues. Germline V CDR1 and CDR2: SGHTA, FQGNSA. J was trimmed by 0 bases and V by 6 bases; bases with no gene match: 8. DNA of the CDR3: TGTGCCAGCAGTCCTAGGGGGCCCGGCTCCTACAATGAGCAGTTCTTC. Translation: CASSPRGPGSYNEQFF.

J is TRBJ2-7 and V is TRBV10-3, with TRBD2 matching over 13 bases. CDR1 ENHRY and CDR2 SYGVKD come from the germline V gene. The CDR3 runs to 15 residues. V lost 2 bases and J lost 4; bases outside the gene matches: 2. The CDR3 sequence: CAISEGGLAGYEQYF. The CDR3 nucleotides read TGTGCCATCAGTGAGGGGGGACTAGCGGGGTACGAGCAGTACTTC.